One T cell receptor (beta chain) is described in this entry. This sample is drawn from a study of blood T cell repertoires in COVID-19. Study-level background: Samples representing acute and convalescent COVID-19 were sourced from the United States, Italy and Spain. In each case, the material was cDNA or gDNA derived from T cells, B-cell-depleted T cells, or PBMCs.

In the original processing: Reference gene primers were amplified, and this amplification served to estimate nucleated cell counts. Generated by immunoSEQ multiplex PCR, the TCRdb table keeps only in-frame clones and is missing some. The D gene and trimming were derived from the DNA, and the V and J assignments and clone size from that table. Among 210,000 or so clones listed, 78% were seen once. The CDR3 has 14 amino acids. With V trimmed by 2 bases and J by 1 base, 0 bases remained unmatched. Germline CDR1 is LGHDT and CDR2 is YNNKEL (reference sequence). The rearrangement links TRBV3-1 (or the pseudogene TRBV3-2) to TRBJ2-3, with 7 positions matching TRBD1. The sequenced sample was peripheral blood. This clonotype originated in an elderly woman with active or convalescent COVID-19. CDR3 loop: CASSQTGGTDTQYF. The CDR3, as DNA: TGTGCCAGCAGCCAAACAGGGGGCACAGATACGCAGTATTTT.